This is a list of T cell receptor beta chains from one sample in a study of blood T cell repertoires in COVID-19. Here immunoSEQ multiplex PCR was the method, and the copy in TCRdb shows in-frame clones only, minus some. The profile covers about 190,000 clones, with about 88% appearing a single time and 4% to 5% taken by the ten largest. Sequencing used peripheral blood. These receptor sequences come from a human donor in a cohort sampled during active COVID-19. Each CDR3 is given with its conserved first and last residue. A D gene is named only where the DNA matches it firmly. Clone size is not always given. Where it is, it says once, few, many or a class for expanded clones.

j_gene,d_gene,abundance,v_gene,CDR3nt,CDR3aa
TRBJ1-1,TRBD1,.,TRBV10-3,TGTGCCAGCCAAAACAATAAACAGGGGGGCACTGAAGCTTTCTTT,CASQNNKQGGTEAFF
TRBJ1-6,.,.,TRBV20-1,TGCAGTGCCACTTGGGGGGGGTTCCTCCACTTT,CSATWGGFLHF
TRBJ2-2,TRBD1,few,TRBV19,TGTGCCAGTAGTATGAGGGACAGAGGATACACCGGGGAGCTGTTTTTT,CASSMRDRGYTGELFF
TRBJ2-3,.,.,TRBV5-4,TGTGCCAGCAGCTTGGATGCGGGGACGGATACGCAGTATTTT,CASSLDAGTDTQYF
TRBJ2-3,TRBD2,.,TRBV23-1,TGCGCCAGCAGTCTCCCTGGGGCGGGAGAGACAGATACGCAGTATTTT,CASSLPGAGETDTQYF
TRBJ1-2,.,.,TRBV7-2,TGTGCCAGCAGCCCGAAAGAGGGTTCTCGTAACTATGGCTACACCTTC,CASSPKEGSRNYGYTF
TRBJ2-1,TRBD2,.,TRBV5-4,TGTGCCAGCAGCTGGCCCCCTCGCGGGGGGGACAATGAGCAGTTCTTC,CASSWPPRGGDNEQFF
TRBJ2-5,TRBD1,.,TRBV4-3,TGCGCCAGCAGCCAGTTAAGGACAACCAGGGGGTACCAAGAGACCCAGTACTTC,CASSQLRTTRGYQETQYF
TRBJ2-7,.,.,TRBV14,TGTGCCAGCAGCCATTACAGGGACCTCTACGAGCAGTACTTC,CASSHYRDLYEQYF
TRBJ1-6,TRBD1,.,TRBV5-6,TGTGCCATGGGACAGATAAGCTCCTATAATTCACCCCTCCACTTT,CAMGQISSYNSPLHF
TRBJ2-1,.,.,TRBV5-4,TGTGCCAGCAGCTCCCAGGGGAGCTCCTACAATGAGCAGTTCTTC,CASSSQGSSYNEQFF
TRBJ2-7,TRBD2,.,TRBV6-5,TGTGCCAGCACCACCAGCGGGGGCTCCTACGAGCAGTACTTC,CASTTSGGSYEQYF
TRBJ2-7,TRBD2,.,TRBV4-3,TGCGCCAGCAGCCGCGGGACTAGCGGGCCATCCTACGAGCAGTACTTC,CASSRGTSGPSYEQYF
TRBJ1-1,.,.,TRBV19,TGTGCCAGTAGTCCCCGAGGGCAGGGGCAGGGCGCTGAAGCTTTCTTT,CASSPRGQGQGAEAFF
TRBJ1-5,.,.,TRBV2,TGTGCCAGCAGTGACAGGATAAGCAATCAGCCCCAGCATTTT,CASSDRISNQPQHF
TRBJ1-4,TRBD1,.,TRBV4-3,TGCGCCAGCAGCCAAGACGGGACAGGGGCTGAAAAACTGTTTTTT,CASSQDGTGAEKLFF
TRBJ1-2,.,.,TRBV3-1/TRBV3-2,TGTGCCAGCAGCCAAGTAGCCGGACACCTATATGGCTACACCTTC,CASSQVAGHLYGYTF
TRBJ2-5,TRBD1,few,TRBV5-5,TGTGCCAGCAGCCCGGGGACAGCGATTCAAGAGACCCAGTACTTC,CASSPGTAIQETQYF
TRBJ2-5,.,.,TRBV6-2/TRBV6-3,TGTGCCAGCAGTAGAGGACTGGGGGGGACCCAGTACTTC,CASSRGLGGTQYF
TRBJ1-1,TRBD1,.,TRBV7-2,TGTGCCAGCAGCCTAAGACAGGGAAGGACTGAAGCTTTCTTT,CASSLRQGRTEAFF
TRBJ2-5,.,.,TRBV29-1,TGCAGCGTTGCAACAGAAATGCAAGAGACCCAGTACTTC,CSVATEMQETQYF
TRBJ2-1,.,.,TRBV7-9,TGTGCCAGCGGCTCGTGGGAGGCCAGCTCCTACAATGAGCAGTTCTTC,CASGSWEASSYNEQFF
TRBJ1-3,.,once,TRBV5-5,TGTGCCAGCAGCCCGATTTGGGCCTCTGGAAACACCATATATTTT,CASSPIWASGNTIYF
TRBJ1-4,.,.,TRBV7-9,TGTGCCAGCAGCTTTCTTCCTAATGAAAAACTGTTTTTT,CASSFLPNEKLFF
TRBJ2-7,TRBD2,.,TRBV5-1,TGCGCCAGCAGCTTGACGGGGGGGCCGAAAGAGCAGTACTTC,CASSLTGGPKEQYF
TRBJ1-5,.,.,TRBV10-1,TGTGCCAGCAGTGACGAAGACCGAGGCCAATATAGCAATCAGCCCCAGCATTTT,CASSDEDRGQYSNQPQHF
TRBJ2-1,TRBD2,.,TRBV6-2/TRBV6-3,TGTGCCAGCAGTTACACTAGCGGGGGGGCCCGGGGTGAGCAGTTCTTC,CASSYTSGGARGEQFF
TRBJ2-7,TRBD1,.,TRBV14,TGTGCCAGCAGCCAAGACAGGGGGCGGGAGCAGTACTTC,CASSQDRGREQYF
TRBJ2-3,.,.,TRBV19,TGTGCCAGCGCCCACCCTGCTAGCGATATCACAGATACGCAGTATTTT,CASAHPASDITDTQYF